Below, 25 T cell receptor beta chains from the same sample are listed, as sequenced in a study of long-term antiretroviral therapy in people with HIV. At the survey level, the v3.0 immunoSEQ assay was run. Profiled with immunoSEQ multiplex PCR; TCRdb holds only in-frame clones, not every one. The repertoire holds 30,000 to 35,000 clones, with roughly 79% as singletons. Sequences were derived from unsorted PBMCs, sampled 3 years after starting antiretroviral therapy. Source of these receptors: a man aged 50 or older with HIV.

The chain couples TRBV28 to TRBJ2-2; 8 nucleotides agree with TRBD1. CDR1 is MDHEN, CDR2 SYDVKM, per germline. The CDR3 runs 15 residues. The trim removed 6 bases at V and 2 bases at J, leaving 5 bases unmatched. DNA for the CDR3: TGTGCCAGCAGCGGGGCAGGGGGCAACACCGGGGAGCTGTTTTTT. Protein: CASSGAGGNTGELFF.

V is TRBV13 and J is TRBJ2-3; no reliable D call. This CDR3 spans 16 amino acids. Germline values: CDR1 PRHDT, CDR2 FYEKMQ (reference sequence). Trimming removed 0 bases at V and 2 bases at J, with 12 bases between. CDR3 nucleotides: TGTGCCAGCAGCTTAGGCGTCTTACACACCACAGATACGCAGTATTTT. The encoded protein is CASSLGVLHTTDTQYF.

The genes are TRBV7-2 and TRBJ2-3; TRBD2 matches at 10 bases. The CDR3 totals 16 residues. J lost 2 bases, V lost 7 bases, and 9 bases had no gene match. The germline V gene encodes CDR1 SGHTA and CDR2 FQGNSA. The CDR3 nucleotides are TGTGCCAGCAAACAGAGCGGGAGGGTTAACACAGATACGCAGTATTTT. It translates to CASKQSGRVNTDTQYF.

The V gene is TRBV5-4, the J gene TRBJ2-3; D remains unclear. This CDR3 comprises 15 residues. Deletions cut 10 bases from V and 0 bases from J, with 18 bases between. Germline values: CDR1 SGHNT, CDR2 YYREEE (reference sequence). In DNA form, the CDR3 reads TGTGCCTTAGGACGACTCTATGCTAGCACAGATACGCAGTATTTT. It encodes CALGRLYASTDTQYF.

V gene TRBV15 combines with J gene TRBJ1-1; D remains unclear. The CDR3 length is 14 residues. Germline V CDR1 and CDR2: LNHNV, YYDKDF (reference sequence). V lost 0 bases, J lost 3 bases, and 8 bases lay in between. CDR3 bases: TGTGCCACCAGCAGAGATAGGAGGGACACTGAAGCTTTCTTT. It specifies CATSRDRRDTEAFF. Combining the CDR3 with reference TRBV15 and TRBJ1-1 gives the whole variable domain DAMVIQNPRYQVTQFGKPVTLSCSQTLNHNVMYWYQQKSSQAPKLLFHYYDKDFNNEADTPDNFQSRRPNTSFCFLDIRSPGLGDTAMYLCATSRDRRDTEAFFGQGTRLTVV.

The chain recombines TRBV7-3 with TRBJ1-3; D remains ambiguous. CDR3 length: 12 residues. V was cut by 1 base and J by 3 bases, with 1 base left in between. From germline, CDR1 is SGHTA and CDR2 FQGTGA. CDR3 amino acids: CASSLNGNTIYF. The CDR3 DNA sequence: TGTGCCAGCAGCTTAAATGGAAACACCATATATTTT.

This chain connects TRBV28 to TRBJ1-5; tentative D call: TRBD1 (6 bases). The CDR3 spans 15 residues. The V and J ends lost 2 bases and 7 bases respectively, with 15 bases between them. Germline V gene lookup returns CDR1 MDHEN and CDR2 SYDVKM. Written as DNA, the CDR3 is TGTGCCAGCAGTTTAACCCTGACAGGAAGGCAGCCCCAGCATTTT. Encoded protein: CASSLTLTGRQPQHF.

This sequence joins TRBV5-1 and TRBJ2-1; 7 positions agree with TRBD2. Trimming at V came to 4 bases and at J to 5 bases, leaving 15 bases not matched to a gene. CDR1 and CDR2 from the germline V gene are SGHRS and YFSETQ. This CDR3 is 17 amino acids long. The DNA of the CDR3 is TGCGCCAGCAGCCTGCTAACCGGGGCTAGCGGCAACAATGAGCAGTTCTTC. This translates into CASSLLTGASGNNEQFF.

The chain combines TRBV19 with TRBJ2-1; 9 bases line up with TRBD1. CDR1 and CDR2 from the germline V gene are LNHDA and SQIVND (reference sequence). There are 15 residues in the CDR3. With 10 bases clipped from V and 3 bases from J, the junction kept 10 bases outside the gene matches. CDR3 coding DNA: TGTGCCACCACAGGGGGCCGGATTTTCTACAATGAGCAGTTCTTC. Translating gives CATTGGRIFYNEQFF.

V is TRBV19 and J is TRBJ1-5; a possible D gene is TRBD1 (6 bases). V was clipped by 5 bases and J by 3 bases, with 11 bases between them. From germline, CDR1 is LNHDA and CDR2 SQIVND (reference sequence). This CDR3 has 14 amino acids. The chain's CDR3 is CASSQDSYNQPQHF. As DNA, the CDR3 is TGTGCCAGTAGTCAGGACAGCTACAATCAGCCCCAGCATTTT.

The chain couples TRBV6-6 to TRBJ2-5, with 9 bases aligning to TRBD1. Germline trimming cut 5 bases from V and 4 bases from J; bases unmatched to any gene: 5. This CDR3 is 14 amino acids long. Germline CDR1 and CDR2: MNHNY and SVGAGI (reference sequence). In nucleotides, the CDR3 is TGTGCCAGCAGTCACCAGACAGGGGGAGAGACCCAGTACTTC. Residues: CASSHQTGGETQYF.

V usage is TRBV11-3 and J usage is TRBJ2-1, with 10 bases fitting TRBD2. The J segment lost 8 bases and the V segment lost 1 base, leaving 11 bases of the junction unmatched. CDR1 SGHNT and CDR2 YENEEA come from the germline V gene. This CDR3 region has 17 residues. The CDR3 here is CASSLGVVSGRTDEQFF. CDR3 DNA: TGTGCCAGCAGCTTAGGGGTGGTTAGCGGGAGGACCGATGAGCAGTTCTTC.

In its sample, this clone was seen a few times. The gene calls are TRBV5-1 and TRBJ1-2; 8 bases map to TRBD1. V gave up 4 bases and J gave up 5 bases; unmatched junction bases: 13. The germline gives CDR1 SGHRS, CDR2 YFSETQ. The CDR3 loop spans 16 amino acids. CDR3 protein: CASSQTWDRKGYGYTF. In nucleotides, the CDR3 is TGCGCCAGCAGCCAGACTTGGGACAGGAAGGGATATGGCTACACCTTC.

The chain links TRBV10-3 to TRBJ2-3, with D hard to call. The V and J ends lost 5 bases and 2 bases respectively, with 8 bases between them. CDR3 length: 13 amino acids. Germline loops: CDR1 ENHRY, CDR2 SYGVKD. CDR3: CAISWAYTDTQYF. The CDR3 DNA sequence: TGTGCCATCAGTTGGGCCTACACAGATACGCAGTATTTT.

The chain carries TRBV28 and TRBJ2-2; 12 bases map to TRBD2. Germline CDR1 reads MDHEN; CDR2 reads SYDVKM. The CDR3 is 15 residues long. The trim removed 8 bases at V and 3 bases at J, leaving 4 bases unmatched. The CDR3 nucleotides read TGTGCCAGCTCTGGACTAGCGGGATACACCGGGGAGCTGTTTTTT. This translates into CASSGLAGYTGELFF.

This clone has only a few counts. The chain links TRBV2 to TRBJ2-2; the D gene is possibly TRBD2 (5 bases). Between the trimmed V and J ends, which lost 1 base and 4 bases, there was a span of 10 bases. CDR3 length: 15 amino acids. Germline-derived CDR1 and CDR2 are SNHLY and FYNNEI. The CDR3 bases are TGTGCCAGCAGTGAAGACCCTGCGGGCACCGGGGAGCTGTTTTTT. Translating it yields CASSEDPAGTGELFF.

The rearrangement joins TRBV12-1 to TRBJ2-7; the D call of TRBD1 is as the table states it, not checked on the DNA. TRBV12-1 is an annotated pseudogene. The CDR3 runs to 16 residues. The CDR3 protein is CASSLTGTKSSYEQYF. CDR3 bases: TGTGCCAGCAGCTTAACCGGGACAAAAAGCTCCTACGAGCAGTACTTC.

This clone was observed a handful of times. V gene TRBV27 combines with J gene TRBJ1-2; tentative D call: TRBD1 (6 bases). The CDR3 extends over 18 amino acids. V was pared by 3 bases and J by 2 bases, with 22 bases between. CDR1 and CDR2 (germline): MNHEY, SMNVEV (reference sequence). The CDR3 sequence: CASSFHRLQGLPNYGYTF. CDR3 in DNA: TGTGCCAGCAGTTTCCACAGGCTACAGGGCCTACCCAACTATGGCTACACCTTC.

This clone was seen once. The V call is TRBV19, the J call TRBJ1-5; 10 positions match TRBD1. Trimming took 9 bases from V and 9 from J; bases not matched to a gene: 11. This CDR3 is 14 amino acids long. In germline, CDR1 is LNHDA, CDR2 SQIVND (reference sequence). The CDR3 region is CASKGQGPLRPQHF. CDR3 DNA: TGTGCCAGCAAGGGACAGGGGCCCCTGCGGCCCCAGCATTTT. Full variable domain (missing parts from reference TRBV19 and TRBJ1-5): DGGITQSPKYLFRKEGQNVTLSCEQNLNHDAMYWYRQDPGQGLRLIYYSQIVNDFQKGDIAEGYSVSREKKESFPLTVTSAQKNPTAFYLCASKGQGPLRPQHFGDGTRLSIL.

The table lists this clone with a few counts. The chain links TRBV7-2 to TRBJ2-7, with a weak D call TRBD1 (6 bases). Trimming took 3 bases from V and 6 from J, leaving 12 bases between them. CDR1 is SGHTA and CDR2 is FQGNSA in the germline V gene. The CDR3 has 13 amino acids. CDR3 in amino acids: CASSFQSTGEQYF. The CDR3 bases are TGTGCCAGCAGCTTTCAATCGACAGGCGAGCAGTACTTC.

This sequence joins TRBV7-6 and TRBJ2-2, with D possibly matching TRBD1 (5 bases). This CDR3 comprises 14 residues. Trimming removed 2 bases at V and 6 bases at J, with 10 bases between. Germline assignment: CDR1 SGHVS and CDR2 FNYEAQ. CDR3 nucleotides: TGTGCCAGCAGCTTATCGGAAGGGGCCGGGGAGCTGTTTTTT. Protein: CASSLSEGAGELFF.

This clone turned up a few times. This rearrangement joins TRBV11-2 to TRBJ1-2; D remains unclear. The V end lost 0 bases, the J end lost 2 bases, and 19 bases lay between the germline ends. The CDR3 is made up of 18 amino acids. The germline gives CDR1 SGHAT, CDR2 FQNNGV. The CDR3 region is CASSLDYEPRQANYGYTF. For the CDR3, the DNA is TGTGCCAGCAGCTTAGATTACGAACCTAGGCAGGCGAACTATGGCTACACCTTC.

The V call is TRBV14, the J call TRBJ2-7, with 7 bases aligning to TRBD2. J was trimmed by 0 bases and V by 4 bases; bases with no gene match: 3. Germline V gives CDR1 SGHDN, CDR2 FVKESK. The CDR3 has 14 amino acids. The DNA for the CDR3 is TGTGCCAGCAGCCTCGGGAGGCCCTCCTACGAGCAGTACTTC. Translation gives CASSLGRPSYEQYF.

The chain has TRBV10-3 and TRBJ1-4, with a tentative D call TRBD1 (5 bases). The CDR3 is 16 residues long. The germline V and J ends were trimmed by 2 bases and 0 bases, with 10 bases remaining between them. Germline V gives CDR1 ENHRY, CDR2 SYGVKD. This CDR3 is CAISEPDSATNEKLFF. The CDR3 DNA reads TGTGCCATCAGTGAGCCAGACAGTGCAACTAATGAAAAACTGTTTTTT.

The DNA of the CDR3 is TGCGCCAGCAGCCAAGATAGGGGGGAGACCCAGTACTTC. Translated: CASSQDRGETQYF. J is TRBJ2-5 and V is TRBV4-3, with D possibly matching TRBD1 (6 bases). The V and J ends lost 0 bases and 5 bases respectively, with 7 bases between them. The CDR3 spans 13 residues. Germline loops: CDR1 LGHNA, CDR2 YSLEER.